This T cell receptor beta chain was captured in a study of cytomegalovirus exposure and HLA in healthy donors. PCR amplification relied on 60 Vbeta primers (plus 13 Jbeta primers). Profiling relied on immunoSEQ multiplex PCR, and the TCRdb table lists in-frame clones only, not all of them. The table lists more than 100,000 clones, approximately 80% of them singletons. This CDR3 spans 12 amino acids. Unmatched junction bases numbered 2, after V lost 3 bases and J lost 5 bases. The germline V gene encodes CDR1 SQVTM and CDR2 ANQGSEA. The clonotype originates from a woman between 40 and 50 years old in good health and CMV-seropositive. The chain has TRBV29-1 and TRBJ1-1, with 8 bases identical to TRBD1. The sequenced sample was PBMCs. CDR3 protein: CSVDQGATEAFF. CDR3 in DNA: TGCAGCGTTGACCAGGGGGCGACTGAAGCTTTCTTT.